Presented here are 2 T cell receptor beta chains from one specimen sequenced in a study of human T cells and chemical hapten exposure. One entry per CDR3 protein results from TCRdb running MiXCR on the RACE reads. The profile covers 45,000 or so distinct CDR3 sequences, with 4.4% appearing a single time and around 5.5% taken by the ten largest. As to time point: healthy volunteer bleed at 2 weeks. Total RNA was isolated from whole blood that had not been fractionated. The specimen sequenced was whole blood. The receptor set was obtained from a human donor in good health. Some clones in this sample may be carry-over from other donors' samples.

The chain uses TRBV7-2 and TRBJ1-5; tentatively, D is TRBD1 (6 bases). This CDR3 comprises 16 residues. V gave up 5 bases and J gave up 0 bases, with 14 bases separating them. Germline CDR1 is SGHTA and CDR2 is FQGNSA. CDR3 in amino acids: CASSRWGQYSNQPQHF. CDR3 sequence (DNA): TGTGCCAGCAGCCGATGGGGACAATATAGCAATCAGCCCCAGCATTTT.

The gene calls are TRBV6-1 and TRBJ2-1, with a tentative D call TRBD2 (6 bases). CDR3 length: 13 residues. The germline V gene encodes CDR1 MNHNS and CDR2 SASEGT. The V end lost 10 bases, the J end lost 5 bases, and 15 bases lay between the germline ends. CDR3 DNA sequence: TGTGCCACGGTTGATAGCGGCCACAATGAGCAGTTCTTC. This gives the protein CATVDSGHNEQFF.